Below are 31 T cell receptor beta chains sequenced from a single sample in a study of blood T cell repertoires in COVID-19. Produced via immunoSEQ multiplex PCR; TCRdb's table is partial and in-frame only. The table includes fewer than 200,000 clones, approximately 81% detected once. Sequencing was carried out using peripheral blood. These TCRs come from a man aged 35 to 55 with acute or convalescent COVID-19.

The genes are TRBV24-1 and TRBJ2-3; 8 nucleotides line up with TRBD1. Germline loops: CDR1 KGHDR, CDR2 SFDVKD. The CDR3 consists of 15 residues. The V and J ends lost 5 bases and 0 bases, in that order; junction bases with no gene match: 3. The CDR3 here is CATSGGTGSTDTQYF. The CDR3 DNA reads TGTGCCACCAGTGGAGGGACAGGAAGCACAGATACGCAGTATTTT.

The V call is TRBV5-8, the J call TRBJ1-4, with 9 bases identical to TRBD1. CDR1 and CDR2 (germline): SGHTS, YDEGEE. There are 15 residues in the CDR3. V lost 2 bases, J lost 8 bases, and 7 bases stayed unmatched. Here the CDR3 DNA reads TGTGCCAGCAGCTTAGGGACAGGGAAGTGGGAAAAACTGTTTTTT. This codes for CASSLGTGKWEKLFF.

This sequence joins TRBV7-3 and TRBJ1-6, with TRBD1 identical over 9 bases. Germline loops: CDR1 SGHTA, CDR2 FQGTGA. V dropped 4 bases and J dropped 10; count of bases not matched to a gene: 11. The CDR3 extends over 16 amino acids. CDR3 loop: CASSSRPGQGESPLHF. CDR3 in DNA: TGTGCCAGCAGCTCGAGACCGGGACAGGGAGAATCACCCCTCCACTTT.

The chain recombines TRBV2 with TRBJ2-2; no reliable D call. The CDR3 is 17 residues long. V dropped 3 bases and J dropped 1 base, with 15 bases sitting between them. CDR1 SNHLY and CDR2 FYNNEI come from the germline V gene. The CDR3 nucleotides are TGTGCCAGCAGTGAGTGGGTAGCAAGTGAGAACACCGGGGAGCTGTTTTTT. The encoded protein is CASSEWVASENTGELFF.

The chain has TRBV7-9 and TRBJ2-7; 9 positions match TRBD1. Per the germline V gene, CDR1 is SEHNR and CDR2 is FQNEAQ (reference sequence). The junction had 4 bases not matched to a gene; V was cut back by 6 bases and J by 4 bases. This CDR3 has 13 amino acids. This CDR3 reads CASSPTGGYEQYF. In nucleotides, the CDR3 is TGTGCCAGCAGTCCGACAGGGGGGTACGAGCAGTACTTC.

V and J are TRBV19 and TRBJ1-2; 7 positions agree with TRBD1. CDR3 length: 15 amino acids. Germline-derived CDR1 and CDR2 are LNHDA and SQIVND (reference sequence). The V gene end was trimmed by 5 bases and the J gene end by 5 bases; junction bases not matched to a gene: 11. The CDR3 nucleotides are TGTGCCAGTAGTCTCCTACGTACAGGGGATTATGGCTACACCTTC. This codes for CASSLLRTGDYGYTF.

The chain is built from TRBV3-1 (or the pseudogene TRBV3-2) and TRBJ2-7; 9 nucleotides match TRBD1. Germline V gives CDR1 LGHDT, CDR2 YNNKEL (reference sequence). The junction had 8 bases not matched to a gene; V was cut back by 10 bases and J by 4 bases. The CDR3 loop spans 13 amino acids. Here the CDR3 DNA reads TGTGCCACCCAGGACAGGGGAATGTACGAGCAGTACTTC. Protein sequence: CATQDRGMYEQYF.

This chain joins TRBV6-2 or TRBV6-3 and TRBJ1-6; a possible D gene is TRBD1 (6 bases). Trimming shortened V by 5 bases and J by 7 bases, and 15 bases separated the two germline ends. Germline V gene sequence: CDR1 MNHEY, CDR2 SVGEGT. This CDR3 spans 15 amino acids. The CDR3 sequence is CASSDRTASNSPLHF. CDR3 nucleotide sequence: TGTGCCAGCAGTGACAGGACAGCCAGCAATTCACCCCTCCACTTT.

This chain connects TRBV5-1 to TRBJ1-5; 7 bases agree with TRBD1. Germline lookup yields CDR1 SGHRS and CDR2 YFSETQ. The CDR3 covers 15 residues. The trim removed 5 bases at V and 3 bases at J, leaving 8 bases unmatched. The CDR3 nucleotides read TGCGCCAGCAGGTTCCAGACAGGGAACAATCAGCCCCAGCATTTT. Its protein is CASRFQTGNNQPQHF.

This chain connects TRBV5-5 to TRBJ1-2, with D perhaps TRBD1 (5 bases). Germline lookup yields CDR1 SGHKS and CDR2 YYEKEE (reference sequence). The CDR3 has 13 amino acids. V was clipped by 0 bases and J by 8 bases, with 11 bases between them. The CDR3 coding sequence is TGTGCCAGCAGCTTGGAGGCAGGGAAGGGCTACACCTTC. As protein: CASSLEAGKGYTF.

This clone was detected once. The chain has TRBV29-1 and TRBJ1-2, with D possibly TRBD1 on 5 matching bases. V lost 3 bases and J lost 7, with 12 bases in between. The CDR3 consists of 12 residues. Germline V gene sequence: CDR1 SQVTM, CDR2 ANQGSEA. CDR3 sequence: CSVDRERIGYTF. The CDR3, as DNA: TGCAGCGTTGACAGGGAAAGGATTGGCTACACCTTC.

The J gene is TRBJ2-3, the V gene TRBV3-1 (or the pseudogene TRBV3-2); 9 bases are a match to TRBD2. The CDR3 has 16 amino acids. Trimming took 4 bases from V and 2 from J; bases not matched to a gene: 7. The germline V gene has CDR1 LGHDT and CDR2 YNNKEL (reference sequence). The CDR3 DNA sequence: TGTGCCAGCAGCCTCCGATCTAGCGGGACCACAGATACGCAGTATTTT. Its protein is CASSLRSSGTTDTQYF.

In its sample, this clone was seen once. The V and J genes are TRBV30 and TRBJ1-3, with TRBD1 matching 8 bases. Germline CDR1 and CDR2: GTSNPN and SVGIG (reference sequence). This CDR3 contains 13 residues. V was pared by 0 bases and J by 7 bases, with 2 bases of the junction left unmatched. CDR3 protein: CAWSVTGGNTIYF. CDR3 coding DNA: TGTGCCTGGAGTGTCACAGGGGGGAACACCATATATTTT.

This clone was counted between two and nine times. This chain links TRBV19 with TRBJ2-7; 10 positions match TRBD2. Trimming took 5 bases from V and 0 from J; bases not matched to a gene: 4. Germline V lookup: CDR1 LNHDA, CDR2 SQIVND (reference sequence). The CDR3 is 15 amino acids. The CDR3 coding sequence is TGTGCCAGTAGTGTCCTAGCGGGGGACTCCTACGAGCAGTACTTC. Its protein is CASSVLAGDSYEQYF.

The chain employs TRBV7-9 and TRBJ2-7; maybe TRBD1 (5 bases). Germline loops: CDR1 SEHNR, CDR2 FQNEAQ (reference sequence). The CDR3 length is 16 residues. Trimming removed 2 bases at V and 4 bases at J, with 18 bases between. The CDR3 coding sequence is TGTGCCAGCAGCTTAACTTATGGGGCGCGAATTTACGAGCAGTACTTC. It yields the protein CASSLTYGARIYEQYF.

The chain is built from TRBV6-5 and TRBJ1-1; a possible D gene is TRBD1 (5 bases). CDR1 is MNHEY and CDR2 is SVGAGI in the germline V gene. V lost 5 bases and J 2 bases, leaving 15 bases between the germline ends. The CDR3 contains 15 residues. CDR3 sequence: CASSHGTRGNTEAFF. The CDR3 nucleotides are TGTGCCAGCAGTCACGGGACTCGGGGTAACACTGAAGCTTTCTTT.

The chain links TRBV9 to TRBJ2-3; 11 bases line up with TRBD2. This CDR3 is built from 19 residues. CDR1 is SGDLS, CDR2 YYNGEE, per germline. The ends lost 0 bases at V and 1 base at J; junction bases unmatched: 10. The CDR3 DNA is TGTGCCAGCAGCGTAGGGCTAGCGGGGGGCCTTCTTGGCACAGATACGCAGTATTTT. It is translated as CASSVGLAGGLLGTDTQYF.

Written as DNA, the CDR3 is TGTGCCAGCTCACCAGGAGAGGGCTATGGCTACACCTTC. It yields the protein CASSPGEGYGYTF. The J gene is TRBJ1-2, the V gene TRBV18; D gene unclear. CDR3 size: 13 residues. CDR1 and CDR2 from the germline V gene are KGHSH and LQKENI. V dropped 2 bases and J dropped 4 bases, with 8 bases sitting between them.

The CDR3 loop is CASSTGANNEQFF. In DNA form, the CDR3 reads TGTGCCTCCTCGACAGGGGCTAACAATGAGCAGTTCTTC. This sequence joins TRBV2 and TRBJ2-1; TRBD1 aligns across 8 bases. CDR3 length equals 13 residues. Germline CDR1 and CDR2: SNHLY and FYNNEI. V shed 11 bases and J 5 bases; nucleotides not matched to a gene: 8.

The gene calls are TRBV21-1 and TRBJ1-5; the table's TRBD1 call for D was not verified on the DNA. TRBV21-1 is reported as a pseudogene. The CDR3 contains 20 residues. This CDR3 is CASSKKPDREPLYSNQPQHF. The CDR3 DNA reads TGTGCCAGCAGCAAAAAGCCGGACAGGGAGCCGCTATATAGCAATCAGCCCCAGCATTTT.

V and J are TRBV11-2 and TRBJ1-6; D unclear. From germline, CDR1 is SGHAT and CDR2 FQNNGV. This CDR3 has 15 residues. V lost 4 bases and J lost 9, with 16 bases in between. CDR3 region: CASSSPFRSGSPLHF. The CDR3 DNA sequence: TGTGCCAGCAGCTCTCCCTTCCGGTCTGGTTCACCCCTCCACTTT.

This sequence joins TRBV7-2 and TRBJ2-7; 9 nucleotides match TRBD2. This CDR3 spans 15 amino acids. J lost 3 bases, V lost 0 bases, and 3 bases had no gene match. Germline V lookup: CDR1 SGHTA, CDR2 FQGNSA. CDR3 in amino acids: CASSLASGGIYEQYF. CDR3 nucleotide sequence: TGTGCCAGCAGCTTAGCGAGCGGGGGGATCTACGAGCAGTACTTC. Combining the CDR3 with reference TRBV7-2 and TRBJ2-7 gives the whole variable domain GAGVSQSPSNKVTEKGKDVELRCDPISGHTALYWYRQSLGQGLEFLIYFQGNSAPDKSGLPSDRFSAERTGGSVSTLTIQRTQQEDSAVYLCASSLASGGIYEQYFGPGTRLTVT.

The chain recombines TRBV6-1 with TRBJ2-2; 7 nucleotides align to TRBD1. The CDR3 consists of 15 residues. Germline V gene lookup returns CDR1 MNHNS and CDR2 SASEGT. Germline trimming cut 3 bases from V and 5 bases from J; bases unmatched to any gene: 6. The DNA for the CDR3 is TGTGCCAGCAGTGAGAGGACAGGTGGGACCGGGGAGCTGTTTTTT. Residues: CASSERTGGTGELFF.

The CDR3 DNA sequence: TGTGCCAGCTCACCTACTCAGGCGAGCGGTAACACTGAAGCTTTCTTT. It codes for CASSPTQASGNTEAFF. J is TRBJ1-1 and V is TRBV18; D unresolved. V lost 3 bases and J 2 bases, leaving 16 bases between the germline ends. This CDR3 contains 16 residues. Germline V gene lookup returns CDR1 KGHSH and CDR2 LQKENI.

Concerning this clone: At one boundary the junction diverges from the germline segment, which might be a read error. The V gene is TRBV7-7, the J gene TRBJ2-1; D might be TRBD2 (5 bases). The CDR3 runs to 15 residues. Germline lookup yields CDR1 SSHAT and CDR2 FNYEAQ (reference sequence). Here the CDR3 DNA reads TGTGCTAGCAGTTTGGACTTAAACATCTACAATGAGCAGTTCTTC. This translates into CASSLDLNIYNEQFF.

The chain is built from TRBV2 and TRBJ2-1; no reliable D call. V lost 3 bases and J lost 1, with 7 bases in between. CDR1 and CDR2 (germline): SNHLY, FYNNEI. The CDR3 has 14 amino acids. The CDR3 DNA reads TGTGCCAGCAGTGAGTCTAGGTCCTACAATGAGCAGTTCTTC. Its translation: CASSESRSYNEQFF.

The genes are TRBV6-1 and TRBJ1-4; tentatively, D is TRBD1 (6 bases). Trimming removed 1 base from V and 5 bases from J, with 11 bases in between. The CDR3 is made up of 15 amino acids. Germline-derived CDR1 and CDR2 are MNHNS and SASEGT. The CDR3 sequence: CASSEDGGANEKLFF. The CDR3 DNA is TGTGCCAGCAGTGAAGATGGGGGGGCCAATGAAAAACTGTTTTTT.

This chain's CDR3 is CASSRDGVGRSGANVLTF. The CDR3 DNA sequence: TGTGCCAGCAGCAGAGACGGCGTGGGGAGGTCTGGGGCCAACGTCCTGACTTTC. The chain uses TRBV3-1 (or the pseudogene TRBV3-2) and TRBJ2-6; TRBD2 is a possible D gene (6 bases). Germline values: CDR1 LGHDT, CDR2 YNNKEL (reference sequence). The length of the CDR3 is 18 residues. V shed 5 bases and J shed 1 base, with 18 bases lying between them.

The chain recombines TRBV3-1 (or the pseudogene TRBV3-2) with TRBJ2-7; 8 nucleotides align to TRBD1. Trimming at V came to 0 bases and at J to 12 bases, leaving 13 bases not matched to a gene. Germline values: CDR1 LGHDT, CDR2 YNNKEL (reference sequence). The CDR3 runs to 15 residues. CDR3 sequence: CASSQDGTGLPPPYF. The DNA of the CDR3 is TGTGCCAGCAGCCAAGATGGGACAGGCCTACCACCGCCGTACTTC.

This clone was recorded only once. The rearrangement joins TRBV5-5 to TRBJ2-7; no definite D call. With 4 bases removed from V and 3 bases from J, the gap between germline ends came to 17 bases. The length of the CDR3 is 15 residues. The germline V gene has CDR1 SGHKS and CDR2 YYEKEE (reference sequence). CDR3 nucleotides: TGTGCCAGCAGCCGCCTAGGTTCCACCAACTACGAGCAGTACTTC. Translated: CASSRLGSTNYEQYF.

The chain carries TRBV9 and TRBJ2-6; TRBD2 matches 9 bases. V lost 2 bases, J lost 2 bases, and 14 bases stayed unmatched. The CDR3 length is 20 residues. Germline values: CDR1 SGDLS, CDR2 YYNGEE. CDR3 amino acids: CASSVSGRGGPLTGANVLTF. CDR3 DNA sequence: TGTGCCAGCAGCGTTTCTGGGCGGGGGGGTCCCTTAACTGGGGCCAACGTCCTGACTTTC.